This T cell receptor beta chain was sequenced for a study of cytomegalovirus exposure and HLA in healthy donors. Overall study context: A previous analysis identified more than 100 million unique TCR beta sequences derived from some 170 million T cells.

Primers for the PCR totalled 60 Vbeta and 13 Jbeta. Clones were read by immunoSEQ multiplex PCR, and TCRdb kept only the in-frame ones, dropping some. Altogether 130,000 to 150,000 clones are present, roughly 79% being singletons, with the ten largest covering less than 8%. Note on this clone: The antigen is unknown.

General study findings and limits: Cytomegalovirus-associated status was assigned to 164 TCR beta chains. For most TCR beta V segments, an earlier analysis put the productive rate at about 87% or about 30% of the time.

CDR1 and CDR2 from the germline V gene are SGHAT and FQNNGV. The CDR3 loop spans 16 amino acids. V lost 5 bases to trimming and J lost 5 bases; unmatched junction nucleotides: 7. Nominal health characterized the donors when sampled, though unrecorded immune exposures were likely. Sequencing was carried out using PBMCs. The clonotype comes from a woman in her 40s in good health and CMV-seropositive. The rearrangement links TRBV11-2 to TRBJ2-4, with 12 bases aligning to TRBD2. In DNA, the CDR3 is TGTGCCAGCAGCACTAGCGGGGGGTTGGTGGAAAACATTCAGTACTTC. Encoded protein: CASSTSGGLVENIQYF.